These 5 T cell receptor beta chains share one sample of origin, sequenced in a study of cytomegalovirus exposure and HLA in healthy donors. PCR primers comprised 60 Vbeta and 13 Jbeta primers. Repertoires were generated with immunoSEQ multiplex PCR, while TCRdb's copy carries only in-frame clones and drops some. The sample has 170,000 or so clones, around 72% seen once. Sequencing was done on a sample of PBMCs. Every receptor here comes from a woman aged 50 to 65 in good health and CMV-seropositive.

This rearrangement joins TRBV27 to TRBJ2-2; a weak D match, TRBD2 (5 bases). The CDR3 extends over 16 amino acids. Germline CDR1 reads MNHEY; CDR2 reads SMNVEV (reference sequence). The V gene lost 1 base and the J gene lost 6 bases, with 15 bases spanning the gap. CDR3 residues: CASSLFGVHGAGELFF. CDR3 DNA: TGTGCCAGCAGTTTATTCGGGGTCCATGGAGCCGGGGAGCTGTTTTTT.

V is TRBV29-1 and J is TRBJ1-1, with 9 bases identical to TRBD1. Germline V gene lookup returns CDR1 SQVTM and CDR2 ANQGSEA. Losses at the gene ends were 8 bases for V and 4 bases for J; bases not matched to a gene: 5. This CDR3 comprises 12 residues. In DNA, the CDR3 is TGCAGCTCCCGACAGGGGGTCACTGAAGCTTTCTTT. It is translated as CSSRQGVTEAFF. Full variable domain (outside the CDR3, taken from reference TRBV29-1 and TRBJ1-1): SAVISQKPSRDICQRGTSLTIQCQVDSQVTMMFWYRQQPGQSLTLIATANQGSEATYESGFVIDKFPISRPNLTFSTLTVSNMSPEDSSIYLCSSRQGVTEAFFGQGTRLTVV.

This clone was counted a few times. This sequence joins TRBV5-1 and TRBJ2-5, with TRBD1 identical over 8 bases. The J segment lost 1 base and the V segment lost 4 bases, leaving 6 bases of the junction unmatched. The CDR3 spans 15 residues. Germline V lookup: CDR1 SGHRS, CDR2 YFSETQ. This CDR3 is CASSLAGTGQETQYF. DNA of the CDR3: TGCGCCAGCAGCCTAGCCGGGACAGGCCAAGAGACCCAGTACTTC.

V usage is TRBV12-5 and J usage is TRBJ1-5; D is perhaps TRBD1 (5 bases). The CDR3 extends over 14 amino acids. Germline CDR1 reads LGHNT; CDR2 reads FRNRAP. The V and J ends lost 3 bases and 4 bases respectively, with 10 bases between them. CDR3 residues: CASGLWGGNQPQHF. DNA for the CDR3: TGTGCTAGTGGTTTATGGGGGGGAAATCAGCCCCAGCATTTT.

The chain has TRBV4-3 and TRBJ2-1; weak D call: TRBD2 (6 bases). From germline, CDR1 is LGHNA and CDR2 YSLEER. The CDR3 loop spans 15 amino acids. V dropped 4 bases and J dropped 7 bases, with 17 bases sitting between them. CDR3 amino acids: CASSRMPGLVNEQFF. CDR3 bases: TGCGCCAGCAGCCGAATGCCGGGACTCGTTAATGAGCAGTTCTTC.